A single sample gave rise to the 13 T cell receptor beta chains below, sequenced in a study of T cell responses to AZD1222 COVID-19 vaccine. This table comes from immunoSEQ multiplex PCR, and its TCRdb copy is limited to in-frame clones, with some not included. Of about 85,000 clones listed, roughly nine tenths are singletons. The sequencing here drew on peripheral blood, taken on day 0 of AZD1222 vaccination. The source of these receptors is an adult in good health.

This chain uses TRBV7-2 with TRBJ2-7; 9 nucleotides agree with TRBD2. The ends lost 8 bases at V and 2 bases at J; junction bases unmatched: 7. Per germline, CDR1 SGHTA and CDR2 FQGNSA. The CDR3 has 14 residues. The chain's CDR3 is CASRGVAGAYEQYF. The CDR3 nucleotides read TGTGCCAGCCGGGGGGTAGCGGGAGCCTACGAGCAGTACTTC.

The CDR3: CASSLFNPAFSNYGYTF. The CDR3 region has the DNA TGTGCCAGCAGCTTATTTAATCCCGCATTTTCTAACTATGGCTACACCTTC. This rearrangement joins TRBV7-2 to TRBJ1-2; D uncertain. The CDR3 totals 17 residues. Germline V gives CDR1 SGHTA, CDR2 FQGNSA. V was trimmed by 2 bases and J by 0 bases, leaving 16 bases between them.

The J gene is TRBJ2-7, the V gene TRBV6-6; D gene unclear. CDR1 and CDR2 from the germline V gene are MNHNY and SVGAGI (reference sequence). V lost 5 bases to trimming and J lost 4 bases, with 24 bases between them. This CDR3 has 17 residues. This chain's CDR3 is CASSPGSRSPRVYEQYF. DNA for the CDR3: TGTGCCAGCAGTCCTGGATCCCGGTCACCCCGCGTTTACGAGCAGTACTTC.

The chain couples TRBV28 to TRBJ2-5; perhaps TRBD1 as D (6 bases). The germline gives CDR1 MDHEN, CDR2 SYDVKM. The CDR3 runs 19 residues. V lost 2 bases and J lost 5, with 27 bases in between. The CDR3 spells CASSLISVPQGPLRETQYF. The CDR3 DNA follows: TGTGCCAGCAGTTTAATTTCGGTGCCACAGGGACCCTTGAGGGAGACCCAGTACTTC.

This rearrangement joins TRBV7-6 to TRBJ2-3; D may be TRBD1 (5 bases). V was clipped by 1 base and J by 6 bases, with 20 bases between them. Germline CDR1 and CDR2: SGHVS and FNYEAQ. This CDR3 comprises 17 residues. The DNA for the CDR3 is TGTGCCAGCAGCTTAGGGACGTTGAAGGGGCCTCGGGATACGCAGTATTTT. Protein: CASSLGTLKGPRDTQYF.

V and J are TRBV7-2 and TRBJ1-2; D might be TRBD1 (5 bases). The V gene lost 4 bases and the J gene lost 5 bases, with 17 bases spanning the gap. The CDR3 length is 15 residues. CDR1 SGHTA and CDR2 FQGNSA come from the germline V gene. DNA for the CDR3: TGTGCCAGCAGCTCGCGGGGCGGTGGGGCTTATGGCTACACCTTC. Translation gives CASSSRGGGAYGYTF.

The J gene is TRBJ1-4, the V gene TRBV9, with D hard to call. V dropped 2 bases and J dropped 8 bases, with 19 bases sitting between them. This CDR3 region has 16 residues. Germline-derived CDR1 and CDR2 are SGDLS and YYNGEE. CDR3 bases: TGTGCCAGCAGCGTGCTTCCCCTAAACGAGGGAGAAAAACTGTTTTTT. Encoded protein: CASSVLPLNEGEKLFF. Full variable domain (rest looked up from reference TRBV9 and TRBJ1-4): DSGVTQTPKHLITATGQRVTLRCSPRSGDLSVYWYQQSLDQGLQFLIQYYNGEERAKGNILERFSAQQFPDLHSELNLSSLELGDSALYFCASSVLPLNEGEKLFFGSGTQLSVL.

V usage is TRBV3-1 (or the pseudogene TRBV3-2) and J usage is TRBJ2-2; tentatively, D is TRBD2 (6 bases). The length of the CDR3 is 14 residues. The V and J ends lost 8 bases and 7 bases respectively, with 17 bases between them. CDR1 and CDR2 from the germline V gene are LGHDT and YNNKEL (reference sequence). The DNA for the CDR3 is TGTGCCAGCCGGGGACTCGCGGAGGGCGGGGAGCTGTTTTTT. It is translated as CASRGLAEGGELFF.

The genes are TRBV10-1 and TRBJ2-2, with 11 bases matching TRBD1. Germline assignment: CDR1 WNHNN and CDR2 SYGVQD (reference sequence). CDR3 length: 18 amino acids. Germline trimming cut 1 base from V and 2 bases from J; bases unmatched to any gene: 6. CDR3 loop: CASSEWTGGRINTGELFF. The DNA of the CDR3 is TGCGCCAGCAGTGAGTGGACAGGGGGCCGGATTAACACCGGGGAGCTGTTTTTT.

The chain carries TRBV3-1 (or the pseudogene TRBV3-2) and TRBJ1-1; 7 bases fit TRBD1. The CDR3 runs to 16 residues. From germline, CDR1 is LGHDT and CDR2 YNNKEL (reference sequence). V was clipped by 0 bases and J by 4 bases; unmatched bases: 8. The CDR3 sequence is CASSQERTGAGTEAFF. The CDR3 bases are TGTGCCAGCAGCCAAGAGAGAACAGGGGCTGGCACTGAAGCTTTCTTT.

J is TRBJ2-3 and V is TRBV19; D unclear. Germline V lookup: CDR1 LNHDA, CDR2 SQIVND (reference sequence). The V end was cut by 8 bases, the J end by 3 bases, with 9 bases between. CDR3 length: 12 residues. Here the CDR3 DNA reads TGTGCCAGTTCGAAGGGTACAGATACGCAGTATTTT. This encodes CASSKGTDTQYF.

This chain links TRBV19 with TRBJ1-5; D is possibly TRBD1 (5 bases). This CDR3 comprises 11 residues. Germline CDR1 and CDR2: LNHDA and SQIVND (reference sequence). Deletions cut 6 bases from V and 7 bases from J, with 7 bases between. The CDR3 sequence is CASSREQPQHF. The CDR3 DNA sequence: TGTGCCAGTAGCAGGGAACAGCCCCAGCATTTT.

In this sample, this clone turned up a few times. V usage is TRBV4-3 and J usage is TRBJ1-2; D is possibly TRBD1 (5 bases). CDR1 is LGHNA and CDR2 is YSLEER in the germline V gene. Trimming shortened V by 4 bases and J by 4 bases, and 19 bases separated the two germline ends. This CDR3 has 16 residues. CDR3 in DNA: TGCGCCAGCAGCCCCGGCGGACCCGGGGCCCTCTATGGCTACACCTTC. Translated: CASSPGGPGALYGYTF.